The following is a T cell receptor beta chain sequence with its context. The data belong to a study of blood T cell repertoires in COVID-19. Germline values: CDR1 ENHRY, CDR2 SYGVKD. Trimming removed 3 bases from V and 9 bases from J, with 15 bases in between. This CDR3 region has 14 residues. Data came from immunoSEQ multiplex PCR; TCRdb stores just in-frame clones and leaves some out. Here the sample spans 150,000 to 200,000 clones, roughly 84% being singletons. The sequence was collected from a woman in her sixties or seventies who had recovered from COVID-19. Sequencing was carried out using PBMCs or T cells enriched from blood (not recorded which). The genes are TRBV10-3 and TRBJ2-1; possibly TRBD2 for D (6 bases). CDR3 amino acids: CAISDVSFGGEQFF. CDR3 bases: TGTGCCATCAGTGATGTCTCCTTCGGGGGTGAGCAGTTCTTC.